This T cell receptor (beta chain) comes out of a study of blood T cell repertoires in COVID-19. CDR1 is MNHEY and CDR2 is SMNVEV in the germline V gene (reference sequence). Trimming pared 8 bases from V and 9 bases from J, leaving 20 bases between. The CDR3 spans 13 residues. Profiled with immunoSEQ multiplex PCR; TCRdb holds only in-frame clones, not every one. Of about 190,000 clones in the sample, 90% are singletons; the top ten hold 0.62%. Sequencing was carried out using peripheral blood. The source is a man over 45 with acute or convalescent COVID-19. The V call is TRBV27, the J call TRBJ2-7, with D maybe TRBD2 (6 bases). The DNA for the CDR3 is TGTGCCAGCGAACCGTCTGGGGGGTCAGTGCAGTACTTC. This encodes CASEPSGGSVQYF.